This T cell receptor (beta chain) appears in the sequencing data of a study of regulatory T cells in long-lasting Graves disease. The V and J ends lost 0 bases and 5 bases respectively, with 13 bases between them. Germline V gene data show CDR1 as MGHRA and CDR2 as YSYEKL. The CDR3 has 15 residues. The time point denotes: newly diagnosed GD, antithyroid drugs for less than 3 months. Isolated PBMC RNA provided the starting material for the TCR library. This clonotype has at least ten counts. CDR3 regions were amplified by Arm-PCR using iRepertoire HTBI primers to build TCR beta libraries. TCRdb reprocessed the multiplex PCR reads with MiXCR, giving one entry per CDR3 protein. Of around 400,000 distinct CDR3 sequences detected, about a sixth appear once; the ten largest clones hold 20% to 25%.

This sequence originates from a female donor with Graves disease. Source: peripheral blood mononuclear cells (PBMCs), taken at new diagnosis, from a patient treated with antithyroid drugs. V and J are TRBV4-1 and TRBJ1-1; weak D call: TRBD1 (6 bases). The CDR3 DNA follows: TGCGCCAGCAGCCAAGAGGCAGGGGCCGGGACTGAAGCTTTCTTT. Translated: CASSQEAGAGTEAFF.